One and the same sample provided the 32 T cell receptor beta chains below, sequenced in a study of T cell responses to AZD1222 COVID-19 vaccine. Only in-frame clones appear in the TCRdb table, and some are missing; sequencing was by immunoSEQ multiplex PCR. Here the sample spans over 110,000 clones, roughly 90% being singletons. The sequences come from peripheral blood, collected 28 days after the second AZD1222 dose. Receptors originate from an adult who received the AZD1222 COVID-19 vaccine.

A single count supports this clone. The chain has TRBV28 and TRBJ1-1; no clear D gene. Trimming took 6 bases from V and 1 from J, leaving 9 bases between them. Germline CDR1 reads MDHEN; CDR2 reads SYDVKM. This CDR3 is built from 13 residues. The CDR3 DNA is TGTGCCAGCAGACTGACACAGAACACTGAAGCTTTCTTT. This sequence encodes CASRLTQNTEAFF.

The chain uses TRBV18 and TRBJ1-3; possible D gene TRBD1, 5 bases. V lost 3 bases to trimming and J lost 8 bases, with 11 bases between them. CDR1 and CDR2 from the germline V gene are KGHSH and LQKENI. The CDR3 spans 13 residues. In DNA form, the CDR3 reads TGTGCCAGCTCACCGAGTATCAGGGACACCATATATTTT. Its translation is CASSPSIRDTIYF.

On this clone itself: A much larger clone differs by one base, so this may be a read error. This CDR3 is also generated by other DNA sequences in the sample. The CDR3 here is CASSQDSNYGYTF. The CDR3 DNA is TGTGCCAGCAGCCAGGACAGTAACTATGGCTACACCTTC. V and J are TRBV3-1 (or the pseudogene TRBV3-2) and TRBJ1-2, with a possible D match to TRBD1 (6 bases). The length of the CDR3 is 13 residues. The V end lost 3 bases, the J end lost 1 base, and 6 bases lay between the germline ends. Per germline, CDR1 LGHDT and CDR2 YNNKEL (reference sequence).

The rearrangement joins TRBV6-1 to TRBJ1-5; D call uncertain. This CDR3 is built from 15 residues. The germline V and J ends were trimmed by 3 bases and 2 bases, with 11 bases remaining between them. CDR1 and CDR2 (germline): MNHNS, SASEGT. The DNA of the CDR3 is TGTGCCAGCAGTGATCATTGGGGTGGCAATCAGCCCCAGCATTTT. Translation: CASSDHWGGNQPQHF.

The chain has TRBV5-3 and TRBJ1-4; D gene ambiguous. TRBV5-3 is reported as an ORF; its role is uncertain. The V end lost 5 bases, the J end lost 6 bases, and 2 bases lay between the germline ends. The CDR3 is 10 residues long. CDR3 residues: CARSDEKLFF. CDR3 sequence (DNA): TGTGCCAGAAGTGATGAAAAACTGTTTTTT.

The chain links TRBV28 to TRBJ1-5; the match to TRBD1 covers 7 bases. Looked up from germline, CDR1 is MDHEN and CDR2 is SYDVKM. This CDR3 has 13 amino acids. Trimming removed 11 bases from V and 3 bases from J; junction bases left unmatched: 7. CDR3 sequence: CAALGQLNQPQHF. CDR3 DNA: TGTGCCGCTCTGGGACAGCTCAATCAGCCCCAGCATTTT.

This sequence joins TRBV30 and TRBJ2-1, with 11 bases lining up with TRBD2. The length of the CDR3 is 17 residues. V trimming: 2 bases; J trimming: 6 bases; junction bases outside the gene matches: 12. Per germline, CDR1 GTSNPN and CDR2 SVGIG (reference sequence). The CDR3 is CAWSLTSGRGRGNEQFF. The CDR3 nucleotides are TGTGCCTGGAGTCTTACTAGCGGGAGAGGTCGTGGCAATGAGCAGTTCTTC.

V gene TRBV6-5 combines with J gene TRBJ2-7; 8 nucleotides match TRBD2. This CDR3 region has 12 residues. Germline lookup yields CDR1 MNHEY and CDR2 SVGAGI. The V gene end was trimmed by 8 bases and the J gene end by 3 bases; junction bases not matched to a gene: 3. The CDR3 DNA sequence: TGTGCCAGCCGGGGGGGCCTCTACGAGCAGTACGTC. The encoded protein is CASRGGLYEQYV.

The chain carries TRBV7-2 and TRBJ2-1; 8 bases map to TRBD2. There are 14 residues in the CDR3. Germline V gene sequence: CDR1 SGHTA, CDR2 FQGNSA. V dropped 3 bases and J dropped 8; count of bases not matched to a gene: 6. The CDR3 sequence is CASSFGLARDEQFF. The CDR3 DNA is TGTGCCAGCAGCTTCGGACTAGCTCGGGATGAGCAGTTCTTC.

This chain connects TRBV30 to TRBJ1-6; 12 bases agree with TRBD1. Germline CDR1 reads GTSNPN; CDR2 reads SVGIG (reference sequence). The CDR3 totals 13 residues. For the CDR3, the DNA is TGTGCTTCCGGGACAGGGGGCAGGTCACCCCTCCACTTT. The encoded protein is CASGTGGRSPLHF.

This clone was counted only a few times. The genes are TRBV10-1 and TRBJ2-1, with TRBD2 identical over 10 bases. This CDR3 has 16 residues. Germline V lookup: CDR1 WNHNN, CDR2 SYGVQD (reference sequence). Trimming took 5 bases from V and 7 from J; bases not matched to a gene: 11. The CDR3 region is CASSRARTSGKNEQFF. The CDR3 nucleotides read TGCGCCAGCAGTAGAGCAAGGACTAGCGGTAAGAATGAGCAGTTCTTC.

V and J are TRBV29-1 and TRBJ2-5; 8 bases are a match to TRBD2. The CDR3 loop spans 13 amino acids. Unmatched junction bases numbered 4, after V lost 6 bases and J lost 1 base. From germline, CDR1 is SQVTM and CDR2 ANQGSEA. The CDR3 sequence: CSVGAGVQETQYF. The CDR3 bases are TGCAGCGTAGGAGCGGGAGTCCAAGAGACCCAGTACTTC.

The chain uses TRBV7-2 and TRBJ1-2; 11 nucleotides agree with TRBD1. In germline, CDR1 is SGHTA, CDR2 FQGNSA. This CDR3 comprises 15 residues. The trim removed 4 bases at V and 4 bases at J, leaving 5 bases unmatched. CDR3 in amino acids: CASSSQGQGGYGYTF. The CDR3 coding sequence is TGTGCCAGCAGCTCCCAGGGACAGGGGGGCTATGGCTACACCTTC.

This clone has just a few counts. CDR3 in amino acids: CASSRTGLGNQPQHF. Here the CDR3 DNA reads TGTGCCAGCAGCCGGACAGGGTTAGGGAATCAGCCCCAGCATTTT. V usage is TRBV14 and J usage is TRBJ1-5, with TRBD1 identical over 8 bases. This CDR3 is 15 amino acids long. Germline lookup yields CDR1 SGHDN and CDR2 FVKESK. Germline trimming cut 4 bases from V and 4 bases from J; bases unmatched to any gene: 6.

The CDR3 DNA reads as TGTGCCAGTAGTATAGTAGGTACGGCGGCAGGCATAAGATCAAACTATGGCTACACCTTC. The encoded protein is CASSIVGTAAGIRSNYGYTF. This rearrangement joins TRBV19 to TRBJ1-2; D gene unclear. Trimming took 1 base from V and 2 from J, leaving 26 bases between them. This CDR3 is built from 20 residues. Germline CDR1 is LNHDA and CDR2 is SQIVND (reference sequence).

About this clone itself: Different DNA sequences within this sample yield the same CDR3. The chain combines TRBV2 with TRBJ1-1; 9 nucleotides line up with TRBD1. Germline lookup yields CDR1 SNHLY and CDR2 FYNNEI. Trimming took 4 bases from V and 5 from J; bases not matched to a gene: 2. The CDR3 is 13 residues long. This chain's CDR3 is CASSGQGGTEAFF. CDR3 sequence (DNA): TGTGCCAGCAGTGGACAGGGGGGTACTGAAGCTTTCTTT.

The chain couples TRBV5-1 to TRBJ2-1; 7 bases fit TRBD1. From germline, CDR1 is SGHRS and CDR2 YFSETQ. CDR3 length equals 14 residues. The ends lost 0 bases at V and 4 bases at J; junction bases unmatched: 1. The CDR3, as DNA: TGCGCCAGCAGCTTGGAACAGGGGTACAATGAGCAGTTCTTC. It encodes CASSLEQGYNEQFF.

The chain joins TRBV13 to TRBJ1-2, with D tentatively TRBD1 (5 bases). The CDR3 totals 13 residues. CDR1 and CDR2 (germline): PRHDT, FYEKMQ (reference sequence). V was clipped by 0 bases and J by 5 bases, with 7 bases between them. The CDR3: CASSLGGGYGYTF. The DNA of the CDR3 is TGTGCCAGCAGCTTAGGTGGGGGTTATGGCTACACCTTC.

The V and J genes are TRBV18 and TRBJ2-2; 9 bases fit TRBD1. After removal of 2 bases from V and 5 bases from J, the junction contained 3 bases not matched to a gene. Germline CDR1 and CDR2: KGHSH and LQKENI. The CDR3 sequence is 15 residues long. The CDR3 nucleotides read TGTGCCAGCTCACCAACGACAGGGGGGACCGGGGAGCTGTTTTTT. The encoded protein is CASSPTTGGTGELFF.

The chain carries TRBV5-1 and TRBJ1-6; no clear D. The ends were cut back, 3 bases at V and 9 bases at J, with 13 bases in the middle. CDR1 is SGHRS, CDR2 YFSETQ, per germline. The CDR3 contains 14 residues. The CDR3 bases are TGCGCCAGCAGCTCGAGCGGAGTAGGTTCACCCCTCCACTTT. Protein product: CASSSSGVGSPLHF.

This rearrangement joins TRBV18 to TRBJ2-3; tentatively, D is TRBD2 (7 bases). Trimming removed 4 bases from V and 3 bases from J, with 17 bases in between. Germline CDR1 reads KGHSH; CDR2 reads LQKENI. The CDR3 covers 16 residues. The DNA for the CDR3 is TGTGCCAGCTCACGGACAGACGGGGGGAGAACAGATACGCAGTATTTT. It is translated as CASSRTDGGRTDTQYF. The entire variable domain, with the rest obtained from reference TRBV18 and TRBJ2-3, is as follows: NAGVMQNPRHLVRRRGQEARLRCSPMKGHSHVYWYRQLPEEGLKFMVYLQKENIIDESGMPKERFSAEFPKEGPSILRIQQVVRGDSAAYFCASSRTDGGRTDTQYFGPGTRLTVL.

V and J are TRBV28 and TRBJ1-2; D perhaps matches TRBD1 (5 bases). This CDR3 is built from 13 residues. The V and J ends lost 7 bases and 2 bases respectively, with 11 bases between them. Per the germline V gene, CDR1 is MDHEN and CDR2 is SYDVKM. The CDR3 loop is CASTRGPNYGYTF. In nucleotides, the CDR3 is TGTGCCAGCACGAGGGGCCCAAACTATGGCTACACCTTC.

This clone appeared a few times. The chain uses TRBV28 and TRBJ2-1; 8 nucleotides agree with TRBD2. The germline gives CDR1 MDHEN, CDR2 SYDVKM. This CDR3 is built from 16 residues. Trimming cost V 4 bases and J 4 bases; bases outside gene matches: 9. CDR3 nucleotide sequence: TGTGCCAGCAGTTCTACGGGAGGGCGGCAATACAATGAGCAGTTCTTC. Its protein is CASSSTGGRQYNEQFF.

The chain has TRBV5-4 and TRBJ1-1; 7 bases line up with TRBD1. Trimming at V came to 3 bases and at J to 6 bases, leaving 17 bases not matched to a gene. CDR3 size: 17 residues. Germline lookup yields CDR1 SGHNT and CDR2 YYREEE (reference sequence). As DNA, the CDR3 is TGTGCCAGCAGCTCGGGACCGACAGGGATTGAACTATCTGAAGCTTTCTTT. Protein product: CASSSGPTGIELSEAFF.

The chain combines TRBV5-1 with TRBJ2-2; no clear D. The CDR3 covers 14 residues. From germline, CDR1 is SGHRS and CDR2 YFSETQ. The V end was cut by 1 base, the J end by 5 bases, with 9 bases between. Here the CDR3 reads CASSLKAGTGELFF. CDR3 DNA sequence: TGCGCCAGCAGCTTGAAAGCAGGAACCGGGGAGCTGTTTTTT.

V and J are TRBV7-2 and TRBJ2-7; 9 bases map to TRBD1. Germline loops: CDR1 SGHTA, CDR2 FQGNSA. V shed 2 bases and J 6 bases; nucleotides not matched to a gene: 8. The CDR3 is 15 amino acids. CDR3 in amino acids: CASSLSWTGEAEQYF. Written as DNA, the CDR3 is TGTGCCAGCAGCTTATCTTGGACAGGGGAGGCCGAGCAGTACTTC.

This clone was observed once. The V and J genes are TRBV5-1 and TRBJ2-1; 14 bases are shared with TRBD2. V lost 4 bases to trimming and J lost 6 bases; unmatched junction nucleotides: 9. This CDR3 has 17 residues. Per germline, CDR1 SGHRS and CDR2 YFSETQ. Here the CDR3 reads CASSPWHGTSGGNEQFF. The CDR3 DNA reads TGCGCCAGCAGCCCATGGCACGGGACTAGCGGGGGCAATGAGCAGTTCTTC. Full variable domain (rest looked up from reference TRBV5-1 and TRBJ2-1): KAGVTQTPRYLIKTRGQQVTLSCSPISGHRSVSWYQQTPGQGLQFLFEYFSETQRNKGNFPGRFSGRQFSNSRSEMNVSTLELGDSALYLCASSPWHGTSGGNEQFFGPGTRLTVL.

The chain employs TRBV28 and TRBJ1-1; no firm D call. The CDR3 consists of 17 residues. Per the germline V gene, CDR1 is MDHEN and CDR2 is SYDVKM. V lost 7 bases to trimming and J lost 2 bases, with 23 bases between them. DNA of the CDR3: TGTGCCAGCATGGGCCAGCGGCCGTTCCACTTAAACACTGAAGCTTTCTTT. This encodes CASMGQRPFHLNTEAFF.

The genes are TRBV10-2 and TRBJ1-1; D gene ambiguous. This CDR3 has 14 residues. Germline V lookup: CDR1 WSHSY, CDR2 SAAADI. Between the trimmed V and J ends, which lost 4 bases and 4 bases, there was a span of 13 bases. CDR3 nucleotides: TGCGCCAGCAGTGGTGAGCCGCGGGGCACTGAAGCTTTCTTT. It translates to CASSGEPRGTEAFF.

V gene TRBV28 combines with J gene TRBJ1-6; TRBD1 agrees at 7 bases. Trimming at V came to 6 bases and at J to 7 bases, leaving 9 bases not matched to a gene. CDR1 is MDHEN, CDR2 SYDVKM, per germline. This CDR3 has 15 amino acids. CDR3: CASSGGGTVNSPLHF. In DNA, the CDR3 is TGTGCCAGCAGCGGTGGTGGGACAGTAAATTCACCCCTCCACTTT.

The V and J genes are TRBV18 and TRBJ2-2; D remains unclear. CDR1 and CDR2 from the germline V gene are KGHSH and LQKENI. V was trimmed by 3 bases and J by 3 bases, leaving 11 bases between them. The CDR3 is 15 residues long. CDR3 DNA: TGTGCCAGCTCACCCTTCGACGGGTACACCGGGGAGCTGTTTTTT. Its protein product is CASSPFDGYTGELFF.

This clone was picked up one time. The rearrangement joins TRBV28 to TRBJ1-1; D is undetermined. V was shortened by 6 bases and J by 0 bases, with 8 bases between the two germline ends. CDR1 MDHEN and CDR2 SYDVKM come from the germline V gene. The CDR3 is 13 residues long. The CDR3 region has the DNA TGTGCCAGCAGAACAGAGATGAACACTGAAGCTTTCTTT. Translation gives CASRTEMNTEAFF.